This TCR beta chain was sequenced during a study of blood T cells in healthy people across ages. Study-level background: Per every two T cells, about one barcoded beta molecule was captured by template switching.

With a J-beta primer mix and a sample-barcoded 5' primer, a second PCR ran roughly 6 to 12 cycles. Any given sample supplied a minimum of 3 million CDR3-containing paired-end reads. TCRdb re-analysed the 5' RACE reads in MiXCR, keeping a single row per CDR3 protein. This sample has hundreds of thousands of distinct CDR3 sequences, with roughly 21% found just once. Germline V gene sequence: CDR1 SGHRS, CDR2 YFSETQ. The CDR3 contains 16 residues. Trimming removed 0 bases at V and 1 base at J, with 13 bases between. Material for sequencing was blood. The sequence was collected from a man aged 65 to 79 in good health. This rearrangement joins TRBV5-1 to TRBJ2-5; D ambiguous. The DNA for the CDR3 is TGCGCCAGCAGCTTGGCCGCTGACACCAGCCAAGAGACCCAGTACTTC. This translates into CASSLAADTSQETQYF.